Listed below are T cell receptor beta chains from one sample, sequenced in a study of response to subunit inactivated influenza vaccine. One entry per CDR3 protein, called by TCRdb with MiXCR from the RT-PCR reads. The sample includes about 190,000 distinct CDR3 sequences, about an eighth of them seen just once. Sequencing was performed on CD8+ T cells sorted from PBMCs, taken roughly 5 days after vaccination. These receptor sequences come from a man aged 45-65 years who received an inactivated influenza vaccine. The CDR3 runs from the conserved cysteine through the conserved F or W. The D gene is left open where the match is weak. Clone sizes are given selectively: once, few, many, or a class where the clone is expanded.

d_gene	j_gene	v_gene	abundance	CDR3aa	CDR3nt
TRBD2	TRBJ2-3	TRBV19	.	CASMLAGASTDTQYF	TGTGCCAGTATGTTAGCGGGGGCCAGCACAGATACGCAGTATTTT
TRBD1	TRBJ1-1	TRBV6-1	many	CASSAFPGGTEAFF	TGTGCCAGCAGTGCCTTCCCAGGGGGCACTGAAGCTTTCTTT
.	TRBJ1-5	TRBV4-3	few	CASSQEGTGNQPQHF	TGCGCCAGCAGCCAAGAGGGGACGGGGAATCAGCCCCAGCATTTT
TRBD1	TRBJ1-1	TRBV2	.	CASMLYFQGGNTEAFF	TGTGCCAGCATGCTTTATTTCCAGGGGGGGAACACTGAAGCTTTCTTT
.	TRBJ2-3	TRBV12-3/TRBV12-4	.	CASSLLFGVDTQYF	TGTGCCAGCAGTTTATTATTCGGGGTGGATACGCAGTATTTT
.	TRBJ1-2	TRBV9	few	CASSGRLYGYTF	TGTGCCAGCAGCGGGAGACTTTATGGCTACACCTTC
TRBD1	TRBJ1-2	TRBV7-9	few	CASSLGQGYRGYTF	TGTGCCAGCAGCCTGGGACAGGGGTATCGCGGCTACACCTTC
TRBD1	TRBJ2-7	TRBV4-3	many	CASSHLGDSYEQYF	TGCGCCAGCAGCCACCTTGGGGACAGCTACGAGCAGTACTTC
TRBD1	TRBJ2-5	TRBV6-2/TRBV6-3	.	CASSYSDREEQETQYF	TGTGCCAGCAGTTACAGTGACAGGGAAGAACAAGAGACCCAGTACTTC
TRBD2	TRBJ2-5	TRBV5-1	many	CASSWETSEDETQYF	TGCGCCAGCAGCTGGGAGACTAGCGAGGATGAGACCCAGTACTTC
TRBD1	TRBJ2-7	TRBV28	.	CASSFGPPGQRLSTYEQYF	TGTGCCAGCAGTTTCGGCCCCCCGGGACAGAGACTTAGTACCTACGAGCAGTACTTC
.	TRBJ1-6	TRBV4-1	.	CASSLLTGPYSPLHF	TGCGCCAGCAGCCTGCTAACAGGGCCTTATTCACCCCTCCACTTT
TRBD1	TRBJ2-2	TRBV12-3/TRBV12-4	few	CASSTTGEDTGELFF	TGTGCCAGCAGCACGACAGGGGAAGACACCGGGGAGCTGTTTTTT
.	TRBJ1-2	TRBV4-3	few	CASSQDRGWDPHGYTF	TGCGCCAGCAGCCAAGACCGTGGATGGGACCCCCATGGCTACACCTTC
.	TRBJ1-2	TRBV4-3	.	CASSQVSGVDYGYTF	TGCGCCAGCAGCCAAGTTTCAGGGGTTGACTATGGCTACACCTTC
TRBD2	TRBJ2-3	TRBV7-3	once	CASSSSGIFTDTQYF	TGTGCCAGCAGTTCAAGCGGGATTTTTACAGATACGCAGTATTTT
.	TRBJ2-3	TRBV24-1	.	CATSDLLRTDTQYF	TGTGCCACCAGTGATTTGCTTCGCACAGATACGCAGTATTTT
.	TRBJ2-7	TRBV29-1	.	CSVESRRARAYEQYF	TGCAGCGTTGAATCCAGGAGGGCTAGGGCCTACGAGCAGTACTTC
TRBD2	TRBJ2-3	TRBV28	many	CASSFYIIAGITDTQYF	TGTGCCAGCAGTTTTTATATAATAGCGGGGATCACAGATACGCAGTATTTT
.	TRBJ2-2	TRBV3-1	many	CASSSSGVAGELFF	TGTGCCAGCAGCAGCTCGGGAGTGGCCGGGGAGCTGTTTTTT
.	TRBJ2-6	TRBV4-2	many	CASSQRELADAGANVLTF	TGTGCCAGCAGCCAAAGGGAACTAGCAGACGCTGGGGCCAACGTCCTGACTTTC
TRBD1	TRBJ1-6	TRBV6-2/TRBV6-3	.	CASSATLGQGLYNSPLHF	TGTGCCAGCAGTGCCACCCTGGGACAGGGGCTCTATAATTCACCCCTCCACTTT
TRBD1	TRBJ1-1	TRBV7-3	.	CASSGGQGSTEAFF	TGTGCCAGCAGCGGAGGACAGGGGAGCACTGAAGCTTTCTTT
TRBD1	TRBJ2-7	TRBV6-5	once	CASSRDRGEQYF	TGTGCCAGCAGCAGGGACAGGGGCGAGCAGTACTTC
.	TRBJ2-1	TRBV6-5	.	CASSRRYDEQFF	TGTGCCAGCAGCCGCCGGTATGATGAGCAGTTCTTC
.	TRBJ1-1	TRBV2	few	CASKIRGYAEAFF	TGTGCCAGCAAGATCAGGGGCTACGCTGAAGCTTTCTTT
.	TRBJ1-5	TRBV27	once	CASSPVINQPQHF	TGTGCCAGCAGTCCCGTTATCAATCAGCCCCAGCATTTT
.	TRBJ2-5	TRBV7-9	few	CASSQGEGNQGETQYF	TGTGCCAGCAGCCAGGGTGAGGGGAATCAAGGGGAGACCCAGTACTTC
TRBD2	TRBJ2-4	TRBV12-3/TRBV12-4	.	CASSPPGGAPAKNIQYF	TGTGCCAGCAGCCCCCCGGGGGGGGCCCCGGCCAAAAACATTCAGTACTTC
.	TRBJ1-5	TRBV27	few	CAILVKPSNQPQHF	TGTGCCATTCTGGTAAAGCCTAGCAATCAGCCCCAGCATTTT
.	TRBJ2-5	TRBV7-9	.	CASSLMWGQETQYF	TGTGCCAGCAGCTTAATGTGGGGCCAAGAGACCCAGTACTTC
TRBD1	TRBJ2-7	TRBV20-1	few	CSAERGTETYEQYF	TGCAGTGCGGAAAGAGGGACAGAGACTTACGAGCAGTACTTC
TRBD1	TRBJ2-1	TRBV6-1	.	CASSHTGGRNEQFF	TGTGCCAGCAGTCATACAGGGGGGAGAAATGAGCAGTTCTTC
TRBD1	TRBJ2-1	TRBV6-2/TRBV6-3	.	CASSYPGQGSF	TGTGCCAGCAGTTACCCGGGACAGGGGAGCTTC
TRBD2	TRBJ2-5	TRBV28	.	CASSLRTSGGAKETQYF	TGTGCCAGCAGTCTCAGGACTAGCGGGGGGGCAAAAGAGACCCAGTACTTC
.	TRBJ1-6	TRBV28	.	CASVPTVYNSPLHF	TGTGCCAGCGTACCGACAGTCTATAATTCACCCCTCCACTTT
.	TRBJ2-1	TRBV30	.	CAWSVRGGPGDEQFF	TGTGCCTGGAGTGTACGAGGGGGGCCCGGGGATGAGCAGTTCTTC
.	TRBJ2-7	TRBV15	few	CATSSNKDYEQYF	TGTGCCACCAGCAGCAACAAGGACTACGAGCAGTACTTC
TRBD1	TRBJ1-4	TRBV15	.	CATSDRGAATNEKLFF	TGTGCCACCAGCGACAGGGGGGCTGCAACTAATGAAAAACTGTTTTTT
TRBD1	TRBJ2-2	TRBV7-9	few	CASTRGTGGWNTGELFF	TGTGCCAGCACTCGGGGGACAGGGGGCTGGAACACCGGGGAGCTGTTTTTT
.	TRBJ2-7	TRBV4-3	few	CASSQEFTGYYEQYF	TGCGCCAGCAGCCAAGAATTTACGGGTTACTACGAGCAGTACTTC
.	TRBJ2-7	TRBV7-8	few	CASSLVRFTNRAQVDEQYF	TGTGCCAGCAGCTTAGTCCGGTTCACGAACAGGGCTCAGGTGGACGAGCAGTACTTC
.	TRBJ2-2	TRBV4-3	few	CASSQDLNTGELFF	TGCGCCAGCAGCCAAGATCTCAACACCGGGGAGCTGTTTTTT
.	TRBJ2-7	TRBV4-1	many	CASSQVSAGASYEQYF	TGCGCCAGCAGCCAAGTCTCGGCAGGGGCTTCCTACGAGCAGTACTTC
.	TRBJ2-6	TRBV5-1	many	CASSLGRTPISGANVLTF	TGCGCCAGCAGCTTGGGCCGGACACCGATTTCTGGGGCCAACGTCCTGACTTTC
.	TRBJ2-3	TRBV13	.	CASSLGQPGTDTQYF	TGTGCCAGCAGCTTAGGACAGCCAGGGACAGATACGCAGTATTTT
.	TRBJ2-3	TRBV6-5	.	CASSYWDAGDTQYF	TGTGCCAGCAGTTACTGGGACGCTGGAGATACGCAGTATTTT
.	TRBJ1-1	TRBV6-5	.	CASGQNTEAFF	TGTGCCAGTGGGCAGAACACTGAAGCTTTCTTT
.	TRBJ2-1	TRBV15	.	CATSRGGGLLYNEQFF	TGTGCCACCAGCAGAGGGGGCGGTCTGCTCTACAATGAGCAGTTCTTC
.	TRBJ2-7	TRBV7-8	few	CASSLAGPNYEQYF	TGTGCCAGCAGCTTAGCGGGGCCAAACTACGAGCAGTACTTC
TRBD1	TRBJ2-2	TRBV29-1	many	CSVARQGVDTGELFF	TGCAGCGTGGCACGACAGGGGGTGGACACCGGGGAGCTGTTTTTT
TRBD2	TRBJ2-1	TRBV6-2/TRBV6-3	few	CASSSMVWREENNEQFF	TGTGCCAGCAGTTCTATGGTCTGGCGGGAGGAAAACAATGAGCAGTTCTTC
TRBD2	TRBJ2-1	TRBV7-7	.	CASSLGELAGANEQFF	TGTGCCAGCAGCTTAGGGGAACTAGCGGGAGCCAATGAGCAGTTCTTC
TRBD1	TRBJ1-6	TRBV10-3	medium-sized	CASKTGDNSPLHF	TGTGCCAGCAAGACAGGGGATAATTCACCCCTCCACTTT
.	TRBJ1-2	TRBV6-2/TRBV6-3	few	CASSYTGVGGYTF	TGTGCCAGCAGTTACACCGGCGTTGGAGGCTACACCTTC